Included here is one T cell receptor beta chain sequence, with context. Its antigen is currently unknown. Germline CDR1 reads MDHEN; CDR2 reads SYDVKM. This CDR3 region has 16 residues. The J segment lost 0 bases and the V segment lost 6 bases, leaving 8 bases of the junction unmatched. The record originates from a study of cytomegalovirus exposure and HLA in healthy donors. Overall study results and limits: A missense DCLRE1C variant was associated with V- and J-gene trimming of TCR beta chains in a later analysis, and an independent cohort replicated the association. Most of the TCR beta V segments (in an earlier analysis) were productive either about 87% or about 30% of the time. Confirmation was obtained in vitro that a few CMV-associated chains are specific for CMV antigens.

Use of 60 Vbeta and 13 Jbeta primers characterized the PCR. This table comes from immunoSEQ multiplex PCR, and its TCRdb copy is limited to in-frame clones, with some not included. The table has roughly 84,000 clones, 55% to 65% seen once. The sample comprised PBMCs. The receptor's source is a woman between 35 and 50 years old in good health and CMV-seropositive. The chain carries TRBV28 and TRBJ2-1, with 7 bases matching TRBD2. The chain's CDR3 is CASSSPRESSYNEQFF. CDR3 coding DNA: TGTGCCAGCAGCTCGCCGCGGGAGAGCTCCTACAATGAGCAGTTCTTC.